These 21 T cell receptor beta chains share one sample of origin, sequenced in a study of OX40 agonist ivuxolimab in advanced cancers. Only in-frame clones appear in the TCRdb table, and some are missing; sequencing was by immunoSEQ multiplex PCR. The table shows about 61,000 clones, with around 87% occurring only once. The sample was CD4+ or CD8+ T cells sorted from blood, taken in a trial of the OX40 agonist ivuxolimab. These receptors were obtained from an adult with an advanced solid tumor such as melanoma, head and neck, liver or kidney cancer.

This clone was observed once. The CDR3 DNA reads as TGTGCCAGCAGCTTCGAACAGGGACCCTACGAGCAGTACTTC. Translating it yields CASSFEQGPYEQYF. The V gene is TRBV11-2, the J gene TRBJ2-7, with D possibly being TRBD1 (6 bases). Trimming removed 3 bases at V and 2 bases at J, with 11 bases between. Germline CDR1 is SGHAT and CDR2 is FQNNGV. The CDR3 length is 14 residues.

The chain employs TRBV5-1 and TRBJ2-3, with 7 nucleotides matching TRBD2. J lost 0 bases, V lost 0 bases, and 16 bases had no gene match. The CDR3 consists of 20 residues. CDR1 is SGHRS, CDR2 YFSETQ, per germline. The CDR3, as DNA: TGCGCCAGCAGCTTGGACCGGGGTAGGGCCAGCGGGGCTAGCACAGATACGCAGTATTTT. Protein: CASSLDRGRASGASTDTQYF. Combining the CDR3 with reference TRBV5-1 and TRBJ2-3 gives the whole variable domain KAGVTQTPRYLIKTRGQQVTLSCSPISGHRSVSWYQQTPGQGLQFLFEYFSETQRNKGNFPGRFSGRQFSNSRSEMNVSTLELGDSALYLCASSLDRGRASGASTDTQYFGPGTRLTVL.

The rearrangement uses TRBV11-2 and TRBJ2-1; TRBD2 is a possible D gene (6 bases). V lost 0 bases to trimming and J lost 3 bases, with 24 bases between them. Germline values: CDR1 SGHAT, CDR2 FQNNGV. The length of the CDR3 is 20 residues. CDR3 DNA sequence: TGTGCCAGCAGCTTAGAGCCAACTCTCGCAGGGCGGGGCCTCTACAATGAGCAGTTCTTC. Translated: CASSLEPTLAGRGLYNEQFF. Full variable domain (outside the CDR3, taken from reference TRBV11-2 and TRBJ2-1): EAGVAQSPRYKIIEKRQSVAFWCNPISGHATLYWYQQILGQGPKLLIQFQNNGVVDDSQLPKDRFSAERLKGVDSTLKIQPAKLEDSAVYLCASSLEPTLAGRGLYNEQFFGPGTRLTVL.

The CDR3 bases are TGTGCCAGCTCACCATACTCCGGGGACAGACTAGCCCACACTAATGAAAAACTGTTTTTT. Its protein is CASSPYSGDRLAHTNEKLFF. The chain links TRBV18 to TRBJ1-4; 7 bases are shared with TRBD1. J gave up 2 bases and V 2 bases, and 17 bases lay outside the gene matches. CDR3 length: 20 residues. Germline lookup yields CDR1 KGHSH and CDR2 LQKENI.

This clone was recorded a few times. This chain's CDR3 is CSVGDRGAFF. In DNA form, the CDR3 reads TGCAGCGTGGGGGACAGGGGAGCTTTCTTT. The chain couples TRBV29-1 to TRBJ1-1, with 10 nucleotides matching TRBD1. Germline values: CDR1 SQVTM, CDR2 ANQGSEA. The V and J ends lost 6 bases and 10 bases, in that order; junction bases with no gene match: 2. The CDR3 totals 10 residues.

This sequence joins TRBV5-6 and TRBJ2-4; D might be TRBD1 (5 bases). The V end lost 0 bases, the J end lost 3 bases, and 10 bases lay between the germline ends. CDR1 SGHDT and CDR2 YYEEEE come from the germline V gene. The CDR3 consists of 15 residues. CDR3 sequence reads: CASSLEGAYKNIQYF. In nucleotides, the CDR3 is TGTGCCAGCAGCTTGGAAGGGGCTTACAAAAACATTCAGTACTTC.

The chain combines TRBV5-1 with TRBJ1-2; TRBD1 might be the D (6 bases). Trimming removed 4 bases at V and 2 bases at J, with 12 bases between. The CDR3 has 14 amino acids. CDR1 and CDR2 from the germline V gene are SGHRS and YFSETQ. CDR3 bases: TGCGCCAGCAGCCCTGGACAGACCAACTATGGCTACACCTTC. Protein: CASSPGQTNYGYTF.

The chain carries TRBV5-1 and TRBJ1-4; the D is unclear. Germline CDR1 and CDR2: SGHRS and YFSETQ. Trimming shortened V by 4 bases and J by 2 bases, and 9 bases separated the two germline ends. The CDR3 length is 14 residues. In DNA form, the CDR3 reads TGCGCCAGCAGCAGCGGGCGGACTAATGAAAAACTGTTTTTT. Translation: CASSSGRTNEKLFF.

This rearrangement joins TRBV19 to TRBJ1-2, with TRBD1 matching 8 bases. The CDR3 runs 15 residues. The germline gives CDR1 LNHDA, CDR2 SQIVND (reference sequence). After removal of 5 bases from V and 5 bases from J, the junction contained 10 bases not matched to a gene. The CDR3 DNA sequence: TGTGCCAGTAGTGACTCCGGGACAGGCCCGTATGGCTACACCTTC. It codes for CASSDSGTGPYGYTF.

In DNA form, the CDR3 reads TGTGCCAGCAGCTCCACAAAATCGGGACAGGGGAGCTACTACGAGCAGTACTTC. Its protein product is CASSSTKSGQGSYYEQYF. The chain joins TRBV11-2 to TRBJ2-7; 10 bases fit TRBD1. The J segment lost 3 bases and the V segment lost 4 bases, leaving 15 bases of the junction unmatched. Germline V gene lookup returns CDR1 SGHAT and CDR2 FQNNGV. This CDR3 spans 18 amino acids.

V usage is TRBV6-5 and J usage is TRBJ1-1; D uncertain. This CDR3 has 13 amino acids. CDR1 is MNHEY, CDR2 SVGAGI, per germline. V shed 2 bases and J shed 1 base, with 5 bases lying between them. CDR3 amino acids: CASSYLQNTEAFF. The CDR3 DNA sequence: TGTGCCAGCAGTTACCTCCAGAACACTGAAGCTTTCTTT.

The chain employs TRBV19 and TRBJ2-5; 9 positions match TRBD2. V was clipped by 3 bases and J by 4 bases; unmatched bases: 6. CDR1 is LNHDA, CDR2 SQIVND, per germline (reference sequence). The CDR3 is 15 amino acids. CDR3 in amino acids: CASSIGGGAAETQYF. In DNA, the CDR3 is TGTGCCAGTAGTATCGGCGGGGGGGCCGCAGAGACCCAGTACTTC.

This chain links TRBV19 with TRBJ1-6, with D maybe TRBD1 (5 bases). Germline loops: CDR1 LNHDA, CDR2 SQIVND (reference sequence). This CDR3 contains 17 residues. V shed 0 bases and J shed 10 bases, with 19 bases lying between them. DNA of the CDR3: TGTGCCAGTAGTATAGATTCAGGGCGCCCCCGGCGATCACCCCTCCACTTT. Encoded protein: CASSIDSGRPRRSPLHF. Full variable domain (missing parts from reference TRBV19 and TRBJ1-6): DGGITQSPKYLFRKEGQNVTLSCEQNLNHDAMYWYRQDPGQGLRLIYYSQIVNDFQKGDIAEGYSVSREKKESFPLTVTSAQKNPTAFYLCASSIDSGRPRRSPLHFGNGTRLTVT.

The chain links TRBV2 to TRBJ1-4; maybe TRBD1 (5 bases). Trimming left V 6 bases short and J 5 bases short, with 13 bases between. This CDR3 has 14 residues. Per germline, CDR1 SNHLY and CDR2 FYNNEI. The CDR3 nucleotides read TGTGCCAGCAGACGACAGACCACAAATGAAAAACTGTTTTTT. Protein sequence: CASRRQTTNEKLFF.

This clone was seen just once. V usage is TRBV19 and J usage is TRBJ1-5; possible D gene TRBD1, 6 bases. The CDR3 is 14 residues long. The germline gives CDR1 LNHDA, CDR2 SQIVND (reference sequence). V was shortened by 7 bases and J by 1 base, with 11 bases between the two germline ends. The CDR3 DNA reads as TGTGCCAGTATGGAAGGGGGGAGCAATCAGCCCCAGCATTTT. Amino acid sequence: CASMEGGSNQPQHF.

V is TRBV27 and J is TRBJ1-4; D uncertain. Deletions cut 4 bases from V and 13 bases from J, with 25 bases between. CDR1 is MNHEY and CDR2 is SMNVEV in the germline V gene (reference sequence). CDR3 length: 16 amino acids. The DNA for the CDR3 is TGTGCCAGCAGTTCCTACAAGTCCGGGCTCTCCTTTGGACTGTTTTTT. It translates to CASSSYKSGLSFGLFF.

This chain connects TRBV11-2 to TRBJ2-7; D uncertain. The CDR3 spans 13 residues. V was cut by 2 bases and J by 3 bases, with 8 bases left in between. Germline-derived CDR1 and CDR2 are SGHAT and FQNNGV. CDR3 amino acids: CASSLTDLYEQYF. The DNA for the CDR3 is TGTGCCAGCAGCTTAACAGACCTCTACGAGCAGTACTTC.

The genes are TRBV6-5 and TRBJ2-5, with TRBD2 matching over 9 bases. The germline V gene has CDR1 MNHEY and CDR2 SVGAGI. Trimming cost V 11 bases and J 2 bases; bases outside gene matches: 6. The CDR3 is 13 amino acids. The CDR3 bases are TGTGCCCCGAGCGGGGGGCGTCAAGAGACCCAGTACTTC. Translating gives CAPSGGRQETQYF.

V and J are TRBV6-5 and TRBJ1-1; 9 bases fit TRBD1. CDR1 is MNHEY and CDR2 is SVGAGI in the germline V gene. The CDR3 consists of 14 residues. V shed 4 bases and J 7 bases; nucleotides not matched to a gene: 7. The CDR3 spells CASSSPGQGDEAFF. DNA of the CDR3: TGTGCCAGCAGTTCTCCGGGACAGGGCGATGAAGCTTTCTTT.

The J gene is TRBJ2-3, the V gene TRBV5-1; 8 bases agree with TRBD2. The CDR3 spans 16 residues. The V and J ends lost 4 bases and 6 bases, in that order; junction bases with no gene match: 13. Germline-derived CDR1 and CDR2 are SGHRS and YFSETQ. CDR3 nucleotide sequence: TGCGCCAGCAGCACCCTAACGGGGGGGCCGAGGGATACGCAGTATTTT. As protein: CASSTLTGGPRDTQYF.

The sample holds one count of this clone. CDR3 sequence reads: CASSSTGISGNTIYF. The CDR3 region has the DNA TGCGCCAGCAGTTCAACGGGGATCTCTGGAAACACCATATATTTT. The V and J genes are TRBV5-1 and TRBJ1-3; D gene ambiguous. This CDR3 is 15 amino acids long. Germline V CDR1 and CDR2: SGHRS, YFSETQ. Trimming took off 5 bases at V and 0 bases at J, with 12 bases between the two ends.